This T cell receptor beta chain emerged from a study of blood T cell repertoires in COVID-19. Germline CDR1 SQVTM, CDR2 ANQGSEA. The CDR3 is made up of 15 amino acids. V trimming: 0 bases; J trimming: 5 bases; junction bases outside the gene matches: 6. Authors' processing steps: Amplification of reference gene primers was used by the study to estimate nucleated cell counts. Sequenced by immunoSEQ multiplex PCR; TCRdb stores in-frame clones only, minus some. D and trimming come from the DNA, and the V and J calls and clone size come from that table. Of around 150,000 clones in the sample, roughly four fifths were seen once.

The receptor's source is a woman aged 80 or older in a cohort sampled during active or convalescent COVID-19. V is TRBV29-1 and J is TRBJ2-3, with TRBD2 matching 9 bases. The sequenced material came from peripheral blood. CDR3 coding DNA: TGCAGCGTTGAAGAGTGGCGGGAGGGGAAAGATACGCAGTATTTT. Translated, it gives CSVEEWREGKDTQYF.